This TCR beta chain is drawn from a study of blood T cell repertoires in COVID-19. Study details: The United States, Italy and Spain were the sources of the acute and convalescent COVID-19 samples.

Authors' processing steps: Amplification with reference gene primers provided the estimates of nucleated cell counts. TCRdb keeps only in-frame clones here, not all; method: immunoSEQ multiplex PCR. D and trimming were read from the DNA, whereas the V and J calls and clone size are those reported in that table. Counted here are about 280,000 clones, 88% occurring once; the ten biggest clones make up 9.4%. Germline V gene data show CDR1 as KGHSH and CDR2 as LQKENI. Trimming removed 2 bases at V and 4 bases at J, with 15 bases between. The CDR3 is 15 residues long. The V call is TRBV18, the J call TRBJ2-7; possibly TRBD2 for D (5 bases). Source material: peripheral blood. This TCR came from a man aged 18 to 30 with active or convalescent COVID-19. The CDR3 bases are TGTGCCAGCTCACCAAGTCCTGACGGCGGGTACGAGCAGTACTTC. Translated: CASSPSPDGGYEQYF.